This T cell receptor (beta chain) emerged from a study of CD8 T cells in ankylosing spondylitis. TCRdb analysed the 5' RACE reads with MiXCR anew, one entry per CDR3 protein. Here the sample spans approximately 300,000 distinct CDR3 sequences, roughly 20% being singletons. This clonotype has just a few counts. The sequencing sample was made of blood, either unsorted or a sorted T cell fraction (not recorded which). The source of this sequence is a female donor with ankylosing spondylitis or in good health (not recorded which).

The CDR3 DNA follows: TGTGCCAGTAGCCGCCTCCACGGGACAGCTTCCTACGAGCAGTACTTC. Protein product: CASSRLHGTASYEQYF. V gene TRBV19 combines with J gene TRBJ2-7; 7 bases are shared with TRBD1. The junction had 12 bases not matched to a gene; V was cut back by 6 bases and J by 1 base. The CDR3 spans 16 residues. Germline V gene lookup returns CDR1 LNHDA and CDR2 SQIVND (reference sequence).